This T cell receptor beta chain was retrieved from a study of blood T cell repertoires in COVID-19. As originally analysed: Reference gene primer amplification gave estimated nucleated cell counts. TCRdb keeps only in-frame clones here, not all; method: immunoSEQ multiplex PCR. V, J and clone size are taken as reported in that table, and D and trimming were inferred from the DNA itself. The sample carries around 360,000 clones, more than 70% recorded once. The CDR3 runs 18 residues. Trimming removed 6 bases from V and 6 bases from J; junction bases left unmatched: 16. CDR1 MDHEN and CDR2 SYDVKM come from the germline V gene. This clone has at least ten counts.

V usage is TRBV28 and J usage is TRBJ1-5; 11 bases line up with TRBD1. The sequence was collected from a woman in her 30s with COVID-19, enrolled during active disease. The sequenced sample consisted of peripheral blood. The chain's CDR3 is CASRASYSGQGASQPQHF. CDR3 nucleotide sequence: TGTGCCAGCAGGGCATCATATAGCGGACAGGGGGCATCTCAGCCCCAGCATTTT.